Listed below are T cell receptor beta chains from one sample, sequenced in a study of blood T cell repertoires in COVID-19. This table comes from immunoSEQ multiplex PCR, and its TCRdb copy is limited to in-frame clones, with some not included. This table has approximately 94,000 clones, approximately 86% appearing once. The material sequenced was peripheral blood. These receptors came from a man aged 45-65 years with active or convalescent COVID-19. The CDR3 runs from the conserved cysteine through the conserved F or W. A D gene is named only where the DNA matches it firmly. The size of a clone is reported for some rows only, either as once, few or many, or as a class for expanded clones.

CDR3nt	CDR3aa	d_gene	j_gene	v_gene	abundance
TGTGCCAGCAGCTTCGAATCAGCGGAGACCTACGAGCAGTACTTC	CASSFESAETYEQYF	.	TRBJ2-7	TRBV7-2	.
TGTGCCAGCAGCGCGGGACAGGGGGCATTTGGCTACACCTTC	CASSAGQGAFGYTF	TRBD1	TRBJ1-2	TRBV7-6	.
TGTGCCACCAGCAGAGATTTTGGTGTCGCGGCTAGCTCCTACGAGCAGTACTTC	CATSRDFGVAASSYEQYF	.	TRBJ2-7	TRBV15	many
TGTGCCAGCAGTGGGACTAGCGGGAGACCCGGGACCCAGTACTTC	CASSGTSGRPGTQYF	TRBD2	TRBJ2-5	TRBV7-8	.
TGTGCCAGTAGTATTAACAGGGGAGGCTACACCTTC	CASSINRGGYTF	TRBD1	TRBJ1-2	TRBV19	.
TGTGCCATCAGAAAGACAGGGACAGGGCTAAATTCACCCCTCCACTTT	CAIRKTGTGLNSPLHF	TRBD1	TRBJ1-6	TRBV10-3	.
TGTGCCAGCAGTGCGGCGGGAGAGAATCCCCGAGAGCAGTTCTTC	CASSAAGENPREQFF	TRBD2	TRBJ2-1	TRBV6-4	.
TGTGCCAGTAGTATCTCTAGCGCGGAGACCCAGTACTTC	CASSISSAETQYF	.	TRBJ2-5	TRBV19	.
TGTGCCAGTAGGACAGGCTTAAGGACCGGGGAGCTGTTTTTT	CASRTGLRTGELFF	.	TRBJ2-2	TRBV19	.
TGTGCCAGCAGCTTGGGGGGACAAACCGGCAATCAGCCCCAGCATTTT	CASSLGGQTGNQPQHF	.	TRBJ1-5	TRBV5-4	.
TGCGCCAGCAGCCAAGGATCCCATGACGGGGAGGTGAGCCACGAGCAGTACTTC	CASSQGSHDGEVSHEQYF	.	TRBJ2-7	TRBV4-1	.
TGTGCCAGCATCCCGGGACTCATCGCCTACGAGCAGTACTTC	CASIPGLIAYEQYF	.	TRBJ2-7	TRBV6-5	.
TGTGCCAGCAGCTTGCGATCTAGCGGGCAGAACACCGGGGAGCTGTTTTTT	CASSLRSSGQNTGELFF	TRBD2	TRBJ2-2	TRBV5-4	.
TGTGCCAGCAGTCCTCCACGACTAGCGGGAGCCGAGCAGTACTTC	CASSPPRLAGAEQYF	TRBD2	TRBJ2-7	TRBV28	.
TGTGCCTGGAAAGCCGGGCCGCGGGGGACCCAGTACTTC	CAWKAGPRGTQYF	.	TRBJ2-5	TRBV30	.
TGTGCCACCGCTAACAGGGGGGCGGATGAGCAGTTCTTC	CATANRGADEQFF	TRBD1	TRBJ2-1	TRBV24-1	.
TGTGCCAGCAGCCAAGATCTAGCGGGGGTCACAGATACGCAGTATTTT	CASSQDLAGVTDTQYF	TRBD2	TRBJ2-3	TRBV3-1/TRBV3-2	.
TGTGCCAGCAGCTTAGACAGTACAGGGGACGGTGGCTACACCTTC	CASSLDSTGDGGYTF	TRBD1	TRBJ1-2	TRBV7-2	.
TGCGCCAGCAGCTTGTCGGTAGGGGTATACAATGAGCAGTTCTTC	CASSLSVGVYNEQFF	.	TRBJ2-1	TRBV5-1	.
TGTGCCAGTAGTCGGACAGGGGGCGCAGGCACCGGGGAGCTGTTTTTT	CASSRTGGAGTGELFF	TRBD1	TRBJ2-2	TRBV19	few
TGTGCCAGCAGTTCCGGGACAGGAGGGAACGGGGAGCTGTTTTTT	CASSSGTGGNGELFF	TRBD1	TRBJ2-2	TRBV5-6	few
TGTGCCACGCGACTCTCCTACGAGCAGTACTTC	CATRLSYEQYF	.	TRBJ2-7	TRBV6-5	.
TGTGCCAGCAGTCTATACAATGAGCAGTTCTTC	CASSLYNEQFF	.	TRBJ2-1	TRBV12-3/TRBV12-4	.
TGTGCCACCAACCCGGGACTAGCGGCAGATACGCAGTATTTT	CATNPGLAADTQYF	TRBD2	TRBJ2-3	TRBV15	.
TGTGCCAGCAGTTTCTCGACAGGGTCTGGCTACACCTTC	CASSFSTGSGYTF	TRBD1	TRBJ1-2	TRBV27	.
TGTGCCAGCTCACTCCCAGCGGGACGAAATGAAAAACTGTTTTTT	CASSLPAGRNEKLFF	.	TRBJ1-4	TRBV18	.
TGCGCCTTACTTCCGGGGAGGGATCATGGCTACACCTTC	CALLPGRDHGYTF	.	TRBJ1-2	TRBV5-1	few
TGCGCCAGCAGGGGGACAGATTCCTACGAGCAGTACTTC	CASRGTDSYEQYF	TRBD1	TRBJ2-7	TRBV5-1	.
TGTGCCAGCTCACCCTCCGGGACAGGCAATTCACCCCTCCACTTT	CASSPSGTGNSPLHF	TRBD1	TRBJ1-6	TRBV18	.
TGTGCCAGCTCACGTGGACAGGCCAGCTCCTACGAGCAGTACTTC	CASSRGQASSYEQYF	TRBD1	TRBJ2-7	TRBV18	.
TGTGCCAGCAGCTTGGACAGCGATACGCAGTATTTT	CASSLDSDTQYF	.	TRBJ2-3	TRBV5-4	.
TGTGCCAACATGGGACTTTCTAAAGAGTCCTACGAGCAGTACTTC	CANMGLSKESYEQYF	.	TRBJ2-7	TRBV21-1	.
TGTGCCAGCAGCCCTCTCTGGACAGGGGTTAAGGGTAGCGGGAGGGCCAAGGCCTACGAGCAGTACTTC	CASSPLWTGVKGSGRAKAYEQYF	TRBD2	TRBJ2-7	TRBV28	.
TGTGCCAGCAGCCCCGGACAGGACCTCTATGGCTACACCTTC	CASSPGQDLYGYTF	TRBD1	TRBJ1-2	TRBV7-4	.
TGTGCCAGCAGTACAGGGCCCAACTACGAGCAGTACTTC	CASSTGPNYEQYF	.	TRBJ2-7	TRBV28	.
TGTGCCAGCAGCCCCCGCGGGGGCCAGACTTCTGGAAACACCATATATTTT	CASSPRGGQTSGNTIYF	.	TRBJ1-3	TRBV5-4	.
TGCAGCGTTGTAGGCAGGGGAGTTACCGGGGAGCTGTTTTTT	CSVVGRGVTGELFF	.	TRBJ2-2	TRBV29-1	.
TGTGCCAGCAGCTTAAGACAGAGTTACATGAACACTGAAGCTTTCTTT	CASSLRQSYMNTEAFF	.	TRBJ1-1	TRBV7-2	.
TGCAGCGTGGAGGGACAGGGAGAATACGAGCAGTACTTC	CSVEGQGEYEQYF	TRBD1	TRBJ2-7	TRBV29-1	.
TGCGCCAGCAGCCTGGGACTAGCTTATTACGAGCAGTACTTC	CASSLGLAYYEQYF	TRBD2	TRBJ2-7	TRBV5-1	.
TGTGCCAGCAGCGTCGCTAGCGGGAGGGGGAACACCGGGGAGCTGTTTTTT	CASSVASGRGNTGELFF	TRBD2	TRBJ2-2	TRBV9	.